One sample yielded the 7 T cell receptor beta chains listed below, sequenced in a study of human versus mouse CDR3 diversity and MHC coevolution. Sequenced by immunoSEQ multiplex PCR; TCRdb stores in-frame clones only, minus some. Among 45,000 to 75,000 clones, over 90% were seen once, and the ten largest hold over 15%. The sample comprised naive CD4+ T cells from blood. Subset defined: CD45RO-negative CD62L-positive naive CD4 T cells. Receptor source: a person in their sixties or seventies in good health.

The gene calls are TRBV5-1 and TRBJ1-4; 9 bases fit TRBD1. This CDR3 is 17 amino acids long. With 0 bases clipped from V and 6 bases from J, the junction kept 9 bases outside the gene matches. The V gene's germline CDR1 is SGHRS and CDR2 YFSETQ. The CDR3 spells CASSLGPTGGGDEKLFF. DNA of the CDR3: TGCGCCAGCAGCTTGGGCCCGACAGGGGGGGGTGATGAAAAACTGTTTTTT.

This clone showed up just a few times. This rearrangement joins TRBV5-1 to TRBJ2-7; no clear D gene. V was shortened by 2 bases and J by 2 bases, with 11 bases between the two germline ends. This CDR3 has 14 residues. CDR1 and CDR2 from the germline V gene are SGHRS and YFSETQ. The CDR3 DNA reads as TGCGCCAGCAGCTTCCTGGGCCAAACCTACGAGCAGTACTTC. Amino acids: CASSFLGQTYEQYF.

In DNA form, the CDR3 reads TGTGCCAGCAGTGAGTTTCGCAGGGGAGGGGAGACCCAGTACTTC. As protein: CASSEFRRGGETQYF. V and J are TRBV25-1 and TRBJ2-5; tentative D call: TRBD2 (7 bases). The CDR3 has 15 residues. Germline V gene sequence: CDR1 MGHDK, CDR2 SYGVNS. Deletions cut 3 bases from V and 5 bases from J, with 16 bases between.

The chain combines TRBV5-1 with TRBJ2-5, with 10 bases fitting TRBD1. Germline trimming cut 4 bases from V and 1 base from J; bases unmatched to any gene: 7. The CDR3 has 16 amino acids. Looked up from germline, CDR1 is SGHRS and CDR2 is YFSETQ. In DNA, the CDR3 is TGCGCCAGCAGCACAGGACAGGGGGGAGTCCAAGAGACCCAGTACTTC. Translating it yields CASSTGQGGVQETQYF. Combining the CDR3 with reference TRBV5-1 and TRBJ2-5 gives the whole variable domain KAGVTQTPRYLIKTRGQQVTLSCSPISGHRSVSWYQQTPGQGLQFLFEYFSETQRNKGNFPGRFSGRQFSNSRSEMNVSTLELGDSALYLCASSTGQGGVQETQYFGPGTRLLVL.

This chain joins TRBV2 and TRBJ2-1, with 10 positions matching TRBD2. The CDR3 is made up of 15 amino acids. V gave up 4 bases and J gave up 7 bases; unmatched junction bases: 7. The germline V gene encodes CDR1 SNHLY and CDR2 FYNNEI. Written as DNA, the CDR3 is TGTGCCAGCAGTGGGGATCTAGCGGGAGAAAATGAGCAGTTCTTC. The encoded protein is CASSGDLAGENEQFF.

The chain combines TRBV11-2 with TRBJ2-2; 12 positions match TRBD2. The V gene end was trimmed by 2 bases and the J gene end by 5 bases; junction bases not matched to a gene: 3. This CDR3 spans 16 amino acids. From germline, CDR1 is SGHAT and CDR2 FQNNGV. CDR3 loop: CASSLRLAGVTGELFF. CDR3 in DNA: TGTGCCAGCAGCTTAAGACTAGCGGGAGTGACCGGGGAGCTGTTTTTT.

This chain connects TRBV19 to TRBJ2-1; the match to TRBD2 covers 14 bases. With V trimmed by 4 bases and J by 8 bases, 13 bases remained unmatched. Germline-derived CDR1 and CDR2 are LNHDA and SQIVND (reference sequence). The CDR3 is made up of 18 amino acids. CDR3: CASSTKMPGTSGRYEQFF. The CDR3 region has the DNA TGTGCCAGTAGTACAAAAATGCCCGGGACTAGCGGGAGATATGAGCAGTTCTTC.